The 7 T cell receptor beta chains reported below all come from one sample, sequenced in a study of persistence of HIV-infected CD4 T cells. Cells were stimulated with overlapping HIV-1 Gag 15-mer peptides. CD40L/CD69 double-negative CD45RO-high memory CD4+ T cells were collected. This was the immunoSEQ version 4 assay in survey mode. Using immunoSEQ multiplex PCR, the repertoire was profiled, and TCRdb retains in-frame clones only, with some absent. The sample includes about 64,000 clones, 65% to 80% of them seen just once. These receptors' targets are unknown. This specimen consisted of CD4+ T cells sorted from PBMCs after approximately 18-hour stimulation, obtained from a patient who received antiretroviral therapy. The receptor source for this set is an adult man with HIV who was CMV-seropositive.

The chain has TRBV19 and TRBJ1-4; D is possibly TRBD1 (5 bases). In germline, CDR1 is LNHDA, CDR2 SQIVND (reference sequence). V gave up 4 bases and J gave up 7 bases, with 16 bases separating them. This CDR3 region has 15 residues. The CDR3 reads CASSTDGLGAEKLFF. Written as DNA, the CDR3 is TGTGCCAGTAGTACTGACGGACTTGGGGCTGAAAAACTGTTTTTT. Supplemented by reference TRBV19 and TRBJ1-4, the full variable domain reads DGGITQSPKYLFRKEGQNVTLSCEQNLNHDAMYWYRQDPGQGLRLIYYSQIVNDFQKGDIAEGYSVSREKKESFPLTVTSAQKNPTAFYLCASSTDGLGAEKLFFGSGTQLSVL.

Written as DNA, the CDR3 is TGCGCCAGCAGCCTCAATTCTGTCGGGGAGCTGTTTTTT. Protein product: CASSLNSVGELFF. The chain uses TRBV5-1 and TRBJ2-2; D ambiguous. The length of the CDR3 is 13 residues. In germline, CDR1 is SGHRS, CDR2 YFSETQ. Trimming cost V 4 bases and J 7 bases, with 11 bases left between them.

V is TRBV3-1 (or the pseudogene TRBV3-2) and J is TRBJ2-7; 7 bases match TRBD1. CDR1 is LGHDT, CDR2 YNNKEL, per germline (reference sequence). The CDR3 is 16 residues long. The J segment lost 5 bases and the V segment lost 1 base, leaving 11 bases of the junction unmatched. CDR3 region: CASSQVGTVSGNEQYF. For the CDR3, the DNA is TGTGCCAGCAGCCAAGTAGGGACAGTGTCGGGCAACGAGCAGTACTTC.

V gene TRBV5-8 combines with J gene TRBJ1-1; TRBD1 agrees at 9 bases. This CDR3 contains 14 residues. The germline V gene encodes CDR1 SGHTS and CDR2 YDEGEE. The ends lost 3 bases at V and 5 bases at J; junction bases unmatched: 5. The CDR3 loop reads CASSYRGLGTEAFF. CDR3 nucleotide sequence: TGTGCCAGCAGCTACAGGGGGCTCGGGACTGAAGCTTTCTTT.

The rearrangement uses TRBV12-5 and TRBJ1-1; 7 nucleotides agree with TRBD1. This CDR3 contains 13 residues. V shed 4 bases, J shed 5 bases, and the junction held 4 bases outside the gene matches. The germline gives CDR1 LGHNT, CDR2 FRNRAP. CDR3 in amino acids: CASGYRGGTEAFF. CDR3 DNA: TGTGCTAGTGGTTACAGGGGCGGAACTGAAGCTTTCTTT.

V usage is TRBV18 and J usage is TRBJ1-1, with TRBD1 matching over 9 bases. The CDR3 extends over 14 amino acids. With V trimmed by 5 bases and J by 1 base, 2 bases remained unmatched. CDR1 is KGHSH and CDR2 is LQKENI in the germline V gene. Here the CDR3 reads CASSWDRENTEAFF. DNA for the CDR3: TGTGCCAGCTCATGGGACAGGGAGAACACTGAAGCTTTCTTT.

V gene TRBV24-1 combines with J gene TRBJ2-1; TRBD1 aligns across 10 bases. Trimming cost V 1 base and J 8 bases; bases outside gene matches: 10. In germline, CDR1 is KGHDR, CDR2 SFDVKD. The CDR3 is made up of 17 amino acids. The CDR3 is CATSDFGTGVVGHEQFF. The CDR3 DNA reads TGTGCCACCAGTGATTTCGGGACAGGGGTCGTTGGGCATGAGCAGTTCTTC.